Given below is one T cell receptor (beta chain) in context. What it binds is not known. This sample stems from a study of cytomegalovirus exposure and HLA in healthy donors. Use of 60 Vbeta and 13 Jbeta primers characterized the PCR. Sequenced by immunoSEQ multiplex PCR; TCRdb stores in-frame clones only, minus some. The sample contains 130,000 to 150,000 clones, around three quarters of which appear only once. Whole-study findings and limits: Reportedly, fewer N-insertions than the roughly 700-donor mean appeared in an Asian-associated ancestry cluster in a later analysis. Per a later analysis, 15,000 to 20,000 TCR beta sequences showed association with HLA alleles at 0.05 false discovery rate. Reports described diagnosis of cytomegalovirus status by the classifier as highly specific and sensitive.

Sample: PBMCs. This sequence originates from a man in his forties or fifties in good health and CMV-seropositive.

In nucleotides, the CDR3 is TGTGCCAGCAGCCCAAGGACAGGGGGTAATCAGCCCCAGCATTTT. Amino acid sequence: CASSPRTGGNQPQHF. The chain recombines TRBV7-3 with TRBJ1-5, with 10 bases aligning to TRBD1. This CDR3 comprises 15 residues. After removal of 5 bases from V and 4 bases from J, the junction contained 5 bases not matched to a gene. The germline gives CDR1 SGHTA, CDR2 FQGTGA. The complete variable domain, with remaining parts taken from reference TRBV7-3 and TRBJ1-5, reads GAGVSQTPSNKVTEKGKYVELRCDPISGHTALYWYRQSLGQGPEFLIYFQGTGAADDSGLPNDRFFAVRPEGSVSTLKIQRTERGDSAVYLCASSPRTGGNQPQHFGDGTRLSIL.